Shown below are 5 T cell receptor beta chains from a single sample sequenced in a study of blood T cell repertoires in COVID-19. The repertoire was sequenced with immunoSEQ multiplex PCR; TCRdb's copy has only in-frame clones and lacks some. The sample has roughly 200,000 clones; about 76% are singletons. Material for sequencing was peripheral blood. All receptors derive from a woman aged 40 to 55 with COVID-19, enrolled during active disease.

In its sample, this clone was seen a few times. J is TRBJ2-1 and V is TRBV4-1; a possible D gene is TRBD2 (5 bases). The germline CDR1 and CDR2 sequences are MGHRA and YSYEKL. V was pared by 0 bases and J by 8 bases, with 5 bases between. The CDR3 has 12 amino acids. The CDR3 nucleotides read TGCGCCAGCAGCCAAGACGGGGATGAGCAGTTCTTC. Encoded protein: CASSQDGDEQFF.

The chain couples TRBV5-1 to TRBJ2-1; perhaps TRBD2 as D (6 bases). V dropped 0 bases and J dropped 2 bases, with 12 bases sitting between them. This CDR3 has 16 amino acids. Germline CDR1 reads SGHRS; CDR2 reads YFSETQ. CDR3 coding DNA: TGCGCCAGCAGCTTGGACCCCCGGGGGACCTACAATGAGCAGTTCTTC. This gives the protein CASSLDPRGTYNEQFF.

This chain uses TRBV3-1 (or the pseudogene TRBV3-2) with TRBJ2-5, with 7 bases that match TRBD2. Germline lookup yields CDR1 LGHDT and CDR2 YNNKEL (reference sequence). V gave up 4 bases and J gave up 6 bases; unmatched junction bases: 11. There are 15 residues in the CDR3. CDR3 protein: CASSPSGAGSQTQYF. CDR3 coding DNA: TGTGCCAGCAGCCCCAGCGGGGCGGGAAGCCAGACCCAGTACTTC.

The rearrangement links TRBV27 to TRBJ2-7, with 13 bases lining up with TRBD2. V lost 6 bases, J lost 5 bases, and 1 base stayed unmatched. CDR1 is MNHEY and CDR2 is SMNVEV in the germline V gene (reference sequence). The CDR3 extends over 13 amino acids. The CDR3 protein is CASRGLAGDEQYF. CDR3 nucleotides: TGTGCCAGCAGAGGACTAGCGGGAGACGAGCAGTACTTC.

The rearrangement links TRBV7-3 to TRBJ1-2, with TRBD1 matching over 9 bases. Trimming removed 4 bases from V and 6 bases from J; junction bases left unmatched: 6. The CDR3 extends over 14 amino acids. The germline CDR1 and CDR2 sequences are SGHTA and FQGTGA. CDR3: CASSSSGQGNGYTF. CDR3 DNA sequence: TGTGCCAGCAGCTCCTCGGGACAGGGAAATGGCTACACCTTC. The whole variable domain, remainder taken from reference TRBV7-3 and TRBJ1-2, is GAGVSQTPSNKVTEKGKYVELRCDPISGHTALYWYRQSLGQGPEFLIYFQGTGAADDSGLPNDRFFAVRPEGSVSTLKIQRTERGDSAVYLCASSSSGQGNGYTFGSGTRLTVV.